The T cell receptor (beta chain) under discussion was sequenced for a study of T cell changes during pregnancy in multiple sclerosis. Measured with immunoSEQ multiplex PCR; TCRdb has only the in-frame clones, and not every one. The data hold approximately 44,000 clones, with 90% to 95% observed a single time. The CDR3 extends over 14 amino acids. The ends lost 5 bases at V and 3 bases at J; junction bases unmatched: 3. CDR1 and CDR2 from the germline V gene are SGHTA and FQGTGA. The specimen was CD8+ T cells from peripheral blood mononuclear cells, collected in the third trimester of pregnancy. V is TRBV7-3 and J is TRBJ2-7; 11 nucleotides agree with TRBD2. The clonotype originates from a female donor with multiple sclerosis, enrolled in a pregnancy study. The CDR3 protein is CASSITSGGYEQYF. Here the CDR3 DNA reads TGTGCCAGCAGCATCACTAGCGGGGGCTACGAGCAGTACTTC.